This TCR beta chain was observed in a study of molecular identifiers for immune sequencing clone quantification. The CDR3 contains 16 residues. Germline assignment: CDR1 SGDLS and CDR2 YYNGEE. V lost 3 bases, J lost 3 bases, and 17 bases lay in between. This clonotype was counted ten times or more. TCRdb ran MiXCR on the PCR reads and lists one entry per CDR3 protein. The sample includes about 640,000 distinct CDR3 sequences, less than 20% of them seen just once. The specimen was naive CD8+ T cells from blood, with Jurkat cell RNA spiked in. The subset: FACS-sorted CD8+CD4-CCR7+CD45RA+ naive T cells. The chain carries TRBV9 and TRBJ2-3, with D possibly being TRBD1 or TRBD2 (6 bases each). This sequence was found in a human donor in good health. Some libraries in this study had Jurkat cell RNA spiked in. Here the CDR3 reads CASSEGTQGLTDTQYF. As DNA, the CDR3 is TGTGCCAGCAGCGAGGGGACTCAGGGGCTTACAGATACGCAGTATTTT.